The 17 T cell receptor beta chains presented below share a single source sample, sequenced in a study of CD8+CD57+ T cells in acquired aplastic anemia. Before being chosen for sequencing, patients had shown CD8+CD57+ cell expansion by flow cytometry. TCR beta VDJ and CDR3 were profiled, and genomic DNA was the template. TCRdb re-derived calls from the reads in MiXCR, one entry per CDR3 protein. The data hold around 430,000 distinct CDR3 sequences, with less than 35% observed a single time. The sample taken for sequencing was sorted CD4+, CD8+, or CD8+CD57+ T cells (not recorded which) from PBMCs. Every receptor here comes from a human donor with aplastic anemia.

The count of this clonotype is one. The chain couples TRBV10-3 to TRBJ2-1; the D is unclear. The V gene's germline CDR1 is ENHRY and CDR2 SYGVKD. V was clipped by 8 bases and J by 0 bases, with 11 bases between them. The length of the CDR3 is 14 residues. For the CDR3, the DNA is TGTGCCATCGGGTCCCCCAGCTCCTACAATGAGCAGTTCTTC. It encodes CAIGSPSSYNEQFF.

The J gene is TRBJ2-7, the V gene TRBV6-2 or TRBV6-3; D possibly uses TRBD1 or TRBD2 (5 bases each). The CDR3 has 14 amino acids. V was pared by 0 bases and J by 6 bases, with 12 bases between. The germline V gene has CDR1 MNHEY and CDR2 SVGEGT. The CDR3 sequence is CASSYSWDVCEQYF. The CDR3 DNA reads as TGTGCCAGCAGTTACTCGTGGGACGTCTGCGAGCAGTACTTC.

This clonotype has at least ten counts. This chain connects TRBV19 to TRBJ1-5; TRBD1 matches at 8 bases. Germline loops: CDR1 LNHDA, CDR2 SQIVND (reference sequence). V was pared by 5 bases and J by 7 bases, with 10 bases of the junction left unmatched. The CDR3 has 15 residues. CDR3 amino acids: CASSVGAGGGQPQHF. In DNA form, the CDR3 reads TGTGCCAGTAGTGTGGGCGCAGGGGGCGGCCAGCCCCAGCATTTT.

This clonotype occurred many times. This rearrangement joins TRBV15 to TRBJ2-7, with TRBD2 identical over 12 bases. The junction had 5 bases not matched to a gene; V was cut back by 8 bases and J by 6 bases. Germline CDR1 LNHNV, CDR2 YYDKDF (reference sequence). The CDR3 consists of 13 residues. The CDR3 DNA is TGTGCCACCCGCCTGACTAGCGGGGGCGAGCAGTACTTC. Protein product: CATRLTSGGEQYF. The full variable domain, with the rest looked up from reference TRBV15 and TRBJ2-7, is DAMVIQNPRYQVTQFGKPVTLSCSQTLNHNVMYWYQQKSSQAPKLLFHYYDKDFNNEADTPDNFQSRRPNTSFCFLDIRSPGLGDTAMYLCATRLTSGGEQYFGPGTRLTVT.

This chain links TRBV5-6 with TRBJ2-7; 9 positions match TRBD1. After removal of 4 bases from V and 0 bases from J, the junction contained 8 bases not matched to a gene. Per the germline V gene, CDR1 is SGHDT and CDR2 is YYEEEE. This CDR3 has 16 residues. CDR3 sequence reads: CASSAIPGQGSYEQYF. The CDR3 nucleotides read TGTGCCAGCAGCGCAATACCGGGACAGGGCTCCTACGAGCAGTACTTC.

This clonotype appeared a few times. The genes are TRBV20-1 and TRBJ2-7, with TRBD2 matching 12 bases. This CDR3 has 14 amino acids. Germline assignment: CDR1 DFQATT and CDR2 SNEGSKA (reference sequence). V shed 0 bases and J 4 bases; nucleotides not matched to a gene: 1. CDR3 sequence (DNA): TGCAGTGCTAGAGAGACTAGCGGGGGATACGAGCAGTACTTC. Its translation is CSARETSGGYEQYF.

V usage is TRBV19 and J usage is TRBJ1-2; TRBD1 matches 9 bases. Germline V lookup: CDR1 LNHDA, CDR2 SQIVND (reference sequence). The CDR3 is made up of 13 amino acids. V lost 11 bases and J lost 8; bases outside the gene matches: 12. CDR3 DNA sequence: TGTGCCTGGAGCCGGGACAGGGAGTACGGCTACACCTTC. It yields the protein CAWSRDREYGYTF.

This clonotype appeared many times. As DNA, the CDR3 is TGTGCCAGCAGCTTAGAAGGCGGAAGCACAGATACGCAGTATTTT. Translation gives CASSLEGGSTDTQYF. The chain carries TRBV11-3 and TRBJ2-3; D remains unclear. V dropped 0 bases and J dropped 0 bases, with 7 bases sitting between them. CDR3 length: 15 residues. Germline V gene lookup returns CDR1 SGHNT and CDR2 YENEEA.

This clonotype was counted between two and nine times. The V gene is TRBV11-1, the J gene TRBJ2-1; D not resolved. V shed 1 base and J shed 2 bases, with 6 bases lying between them. Germline assignment: CDR1 SGHAT and CDR2 FQDESV (reference sequence). This CDR3 contains 14 residues. The chain's CDR3 is CASSLEGPYNEQFF. The CDR3 DNA is TGTGCCAGCAGCTTAGAGGGCCCCTACAATGAGCAGTTCTTC.

Ten or more counts support this clonotype. The junction and the germline gene differ at one end; a read error may be behind it. The chain recombines TRBV20-1 with TRBJ2-7; no firm D call. The germline V gene encodes CDR1 DFQATT and CDR2 SNEGSKA (reference sequence). This CDR3 spans 15 amino acids. The CDR3 DNA is TGCAGTGCTAGTGAATCCAGTTCTATCTCCTACGGGCAGTACTTC. This codes for CSASESSSISYGQYF.

This chain uses TRBV29-1 with TRBJ1-1; 9 bases align to TRBD1. CDR3 length: 14 residues. Germline-derived CDR1 and CDR2 are SQVTM and ANQGSEA. After removal of 7 bases from V and 1 base from J, the junction contained 7 bases not matched to a gene. The CDR3: CSALPGQGNTEAFF. In DNA form, the CDR3 reads TGCAGCGCCCTTCCGGGACAGGGGAACACTGAAGCTTTCTTT.

J is TRBJ2-5 and V is TRBV19; 9 bases match TRBD2. Germline trimming cut 1 base from V and 7 bases from J; bases unmatched to any gene: 13. CDR1 and CDR2 (germline): LNHDA, SQIVND (reference sequence). The CDR3 is made up of 17 amino acids. This CDR3 is CASSIVGSGSAGMTQYF. CDR3 sequence (DNA): TGTGCCAGTAGTATAGTTGGTAGCGGGAGCGCCGGGATGACCCAGTACTTC.

The CDR3 bases are TGTGCCAGTATCGACCGGGACAGGGACGGTCAGCCCCAGCATTTT. It is translated as CASIDRDRDGQPQHF. This chain joins TRBV11-2 and TRBJ1-5; 9 bases agree with TRBD1. V dropped 9 bases and J dropped 6; count of bases not matched to a gene: 12. The length of the CDR3 is 15 residues. From germline, CDR1 is SGHAT and CDR2 FQNNGV.

This clonotype was found a few times. The chain carries TRBV10-3 and TRBJ1-5, with 8 bases aligning to TRBD1. The germline V gene has CDR1 ENHRY and CDR2 SYGVKD. Trimming took 10 bases from V and 2 from J; bases not matched to a gene: 10. This CDR3 contains 15 residues. CDR3 coding DNA: TGTGCCACCACCTCGGACAGGGATGGCAATCAGCCCCAGCATTTT. Translated: CATTSDRDGNQPQHF.

The rearrangement links TRBV5-1 to TRBJ2-1; no firm D call. CDR1 SGHRS and CDR2 YFSETQ come from the germline V gene. V was trimmed by 5 bases and J by 1 base, leaving 10 bases between them. The CDR3 covers 14 residues. CDR3 DNA sequence: TGCGCCAGCAGTCAAGACGGGTCCTACAATGAGCAGTTCTTC. Residues: CASSQDGSYNEQFF.

On this clonotype itself: The CDR3 does not close with the conserved phenylalanine or tryptophan, likely indicating a read error. V and J are TRBV12-3 or TRBV12-4 and TRBJ2-7, with D hard to call. The CDR3 totals 12 residues. Trimming pared 5 bases from V and 5 bases from J, leaving 10 bases between. For the CDR3, the DNA is TGTGCCAGCAGTGCGGATGCCAACGAGCAGTACCTC. This sequence encodes CASSADANEQYL.

The chain is built from TRBV25-1 and TRBJ2-3; D gene unclear. This CDR3 spans 15 amino acids. The V gene's germline CDR1 is MGHDK and CDR2 SYGVNS. V shed 7 bases and J shed 2 bases, with 16 bases lying between them. CDR3 protein: CASILSGANTDTQYF. The CDR3, as DNA: TGTGCCAGCATCCTCTCCGGTGCTAACACAGATACGCAGTATTTT.